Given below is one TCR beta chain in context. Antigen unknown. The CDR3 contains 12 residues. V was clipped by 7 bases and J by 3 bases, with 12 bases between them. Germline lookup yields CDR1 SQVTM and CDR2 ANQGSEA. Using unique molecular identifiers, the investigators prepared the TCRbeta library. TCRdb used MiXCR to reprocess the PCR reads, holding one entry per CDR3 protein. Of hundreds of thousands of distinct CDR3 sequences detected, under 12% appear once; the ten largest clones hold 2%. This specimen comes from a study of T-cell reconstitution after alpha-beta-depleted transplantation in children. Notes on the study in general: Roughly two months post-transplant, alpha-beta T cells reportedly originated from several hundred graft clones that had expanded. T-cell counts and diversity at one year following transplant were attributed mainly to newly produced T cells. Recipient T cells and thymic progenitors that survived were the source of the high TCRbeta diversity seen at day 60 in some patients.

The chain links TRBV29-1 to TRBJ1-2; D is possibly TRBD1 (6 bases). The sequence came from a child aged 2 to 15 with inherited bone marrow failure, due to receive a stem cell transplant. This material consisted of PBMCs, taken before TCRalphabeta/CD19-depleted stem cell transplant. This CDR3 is CSAQQGDYGYTF. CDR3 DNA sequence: TGCAGCGCACAACAGGGAGACTATGGCTACACCTTC.